The 16 T cell receptor beta chains listed next were all sequenced from one sample in a study of technical replicates of blood from several donors. The repertoire was sequenced with immunoSEQ multiplex PCR; TCRdb's copy has only in-frame clones and lacks some. The sample has under 75,000 clones, 85% to 95% seen once. The specimen sequenced was T cells isolated from PBMCs. The receptors derive from a human donor in good health.

The V gene is TRBV28, the J gene TRBJ2-7, with D tentatively TRBD1 (6 bases). This CDR3 is 13 amino acids long. V was trimmed by 10 bases and J by 2 bases, leaving 15 bases between them. Germline lookup yields CDR1 MDHEN and CDR2 SYDVKM. For the CDR3, the DNA is TGTGCCACGGAATTGACAGGTCCCTACGAGCAGTACTTC. As protein: CATELTGPYEQYF.

The chain carries TRBV29-1 and TRBJ2-7; TRBD1 might be the D (8 bases). The CDR3 consists of 13 residues. Trimming pared 4 bases from V and 2 bases from J, leaving 12 bases between. In germline, CDR1 is SQVTM, CDR2 ANQGSEA. The CDR3 DNA follows: TGCAGCGTTGGGACAGGGACTACCTACGAGCAGTACTTC. Protein sequence: CSVGTGTTYEQYF.

The V and J genes are TRBV18 and TRBJ2-1, with a weak D call TRBD1 (5 bases). The CDR3 has 13 residues. V was cut by 4 bases and J by 2 bases, with 6 bases left in between. Per the germline V gene, CDR1 is KGHSH and CDR2 is LQKENI. DNA for the CDR3: TGTGCCAGCTCACGGACACCCTACAATGAGCAGTTCTTC. It codes for CASSRTPYNEQFF.

The genes are TRBV29-1 and TRBJ2-7; D remains unclear. The CDR3 is 13 amino acids. Germline lookup yields CDR1 SQVTM and CDR2 ANQGSEA. Trimming took off 4 bases at V and 3 bases at J, with 13 bases between the two ends. In DNA form, the CDR3 reads TGCAGCGTTGCCGAAGGAGCATACTACGAGCAGTACTTC. The encoded protein is CSVAEGAYYEQYF.

V usage is TRBV19 and J usage is TRBJ1-2; D gene unclear. CDR1 is LNHDA, CDR2 SQIVND, per germline (reference sequence). Trimming stripped 10 bases from V and 4 bases from J, with 16 bases between. The CDR3 is 13 residues long. CDR3 nucleotide sequence: TGTGCCACCAAGAGTTGGGCGACCTATGGCTACACCTTC. Protein sequence: CATKSWATYGYTF.

V and J are TRBV9 and TRBJ2-7, with a possible D match to TRBD2 (6 bases). CDR3 length equals 13 residues. The V end was cut by 3 bases, the J end by 9 bases, with 16 bases between. Germline V CDR1 and CDR2: SGDLS, YYNGEE. As DNA, the CDR3 is TGTGCCAGCAGCGCCGGACTAACCCACGGGCAGTACTTC. This translates into CASSAGLTHGQYF.

The gene calls are TRBV5-6 and TRBJ2-1; no definite D call. The CDR3 has 12 amino acids. V was clipped by 4 bases and J by 6 bases, with 8 bases between them. Germline CDR1 is SGHDT and CDR2 is YYEEEE. The CDR3 region is CASSPSTNEQFF. The DNA of the CDR3 is TGTGCCAGCAGCCCCTCTACCAATGAGCAGTTCTTC.

This chain uses TRBV4-1 with TRBJ2-7; TRBD2 aligns across 14 bases. The CDR3 has 14 residues. V was pared by 4 bases and J by 9 bases, with 5 bases of the junction left unmatched. CDR1 MGHRA and CDR2 YSYEKL come from the germline V gene. CDR3 DNA sequence: TGCGCCAGCAGCCCGGGGACTAGCGGGAGTCGGCAGTACTTC. Residues: CASSPGTSGSRQYF.

V usage is TRBV29-1 and J usage is TRBJ2-7; 13 positions agree with TRBD2. CDR3 length equals 13 residues. CDR1 is SQVTM, CDR2 ANQGSEA, per germline. V was pared by 3 bases and J by 5 bases, with 1 base of the junction left unmatched. This chain's CDR3 is CSVEGLAGNEQYF. The DNA of the CDR3 is TGCAGCGTTGAGGGACTAGCGGGAAACGAGCAGTACTTC.

The rearrangement links TRBV5-1 to TRBJ1-2, with D maybe TRBD1 (5 bases). The V gene's germline CDR1 is SGHRS and CDR2 YFSETQ. The length of the CDR3 is 14 residues. Trimming left V 6 bases short and J 2 bases short, with 14 bases between. CDR3 sequence (DNA): TGCGCCAGCACCACTGACGGGGGAAACTATGGCTACACCTTC. Translating it yields CASTTDGGNYGYTF.

The chain combines TRBV18 with TRBJ2-5; 7 nucleotides agree with TRBD2. The CDR3 runs 15 residues. With V trimmed by 4 bases and J by 4 bases, 9 bases remained unmatched. Germline values: CDR1 KGHSH, CDR2 LQKENI. The CDR3 spells CASSLDRSGGETQYF. CDR3 DNA: TGTGCCAGCTCACTAGATAGGTCGGGAGGAGAGACCCAGTACTTC. The full variable domain, rest sourced from reference TRBV18 and TRBJ2-5, is NAGVMQNPRHLVRRRGQEARLRCSPMKGHSHVYWYRQLPEEGLKFMVYLQKENIIDESGMPKERFSAEFPKEGPSILRIQQVVRGDSAAYFCASSLDRSGGETQYFGPGTRLLVL.

The rearrangement uses TRBV5-6 and TRBJ2-7; TRBD1 agrees at 8 bases. The V segment lost 0 bases and the J segment 1 base; nucleotides outside the gene matches: 3. Germline lookup yields CDR1 SGHDT and CDR2 YYEEEE. The CDR3 runs 15 residues. CDR3 loop: CASSLDRGRSYEQYF. CDR3 nucleotides: TGTGCCAGCAGCTTGGACAGGGGGAGGTCCTACGAGCAGTACTTC.

The rearrangement links TRBV28 to TRBJ1-5, with D tentatively TRBD1 (5 bases). The CDR3 totals 14 residues. The germline V gene encodes CDR1 MDHEN and CDR2 SYDVKM. The germline V and J ends were trimmed by 5 bases and 2 bases, with 10 bases remaining between them. The CDR3 region is CASSPGTGNQPQHF. The CDR3 DNA reads TGTGCCAGCAGTCCAGGGACTGGCAATCAGCCCCAGCATTTT.

The V call is TRBV9, the J call TRBJ1-4, with D tentatively TRBD1 (5 bases). Trimming took 4 bases from V and 1 from J, leaving 11 bases between them. The CDR3 extends over 15 amino acids. Per germline, CDR1 SGDLS and CDR2 YYNGEE. CDR3 protein: CASSTTGGTNEKLFF. CDR3 nucleotides: TGTGCCAGCAGCACCACGGGGGGAACTAATGAAAAACTGTTTTTT. Variable domain in full (rest from reference TRBV9 and TRBJ1-4): DSGVTQTPKHLITATGQRVTLRCSPRSGDLSVYWYQQSLDQGLQFLIQYYNGEERAKGNILERFSAQQFPDLHSELNLSSLELGDSALYFCASSTTGGTNEKLFFGSGTQLSVL.

This clone has a single count. The rearrangement links TRBV2 to TRBJ2-3; 9 bases match TRBD1. The length of the CDR3 is 15 residues. V lost 5 bases, J lost 0 bases, and 3 bases stayed unmatched. The germline gives CDR1 SNHLY, CDR2 FYNNEI. The CDR3 coding sequence is TGTGCCAGCAGTCTAGGACAGGGGAGCACAGATACGCAGTATTTT. Translated, it gives CASSLGQGSTDTQYF. The full variable domain, with the rest looked up from reference TRBV2 and TRBJ2-3, is EPEVTQTPSHQVTQMGQEVILRCVPISNHLYFYWYRQILGQKVEFLVSFYNNEISEKSEIFDDQFSVERPDGSNFTLKIRSTKLEDSAMYFCASSLGQGSTDTQYFGPGTRLTVL.

V and J are TRBV5-4 and TRBJ2-1; possible D gene TRBD1, 6 bases. V was clipped by 2 bases and J by 4 bases, with 13 bases between them. CDR1 SGHNT and CDR2 YYREEE come from the germline V gene (reference sequence). CDR3 size: 15 residues. The CDR3 protein is CASSFGRGNYNEQFF. The CDR3 coding sequence is TGTGCCAGCAGCTTCGGCAGGGGAAATTACAATGAGCAGTTCTTC.